This T cell receptor beta chain was recorded in a study of T cells in Graves' hyperthyroidism and ophthalmopathy (dated by TCRdb to between 2019 and 2020). Broadly, across the study: Peripheral blood was collected at initial diagnosis, before any treatment. Whether ophthalmopathy could be predicted prospectively was tested in an independent validation cohort made up of about 20 hyperthyroidism patients plus 17 patients who later progressed to ophthalmopathy. The roughly 100 discovery patients were randomly split 7:3 into training and test sets. Once sampling was done, hyperthyroidism patients were given methimazole at a starting dose of 30 mg daily, whereas ophthalmopathy patients were given high-dose intravenous methylprednisolone. A discovery cohort of around 100 patients, 43 with Graves' ophthalmopathy and 57 with stable Graves' hyperthyroidism, was used to find distinguishing TCR V-J signatures. The study also compared thyroid tissue and blood T-cell repertoires from several Graves' hyperthyroidism patients. The paper describes TCR Vbeta CDR3 sequencing of around 130 peripheral blood samples, made up of 43 ophthalmopathy patients, around 78 hyperthyroidism patients and some 17 progressor patients.

Comments on this clonotype: Its antigen is not yet known. It has no much larger one-base neighbor in the sample; base qualities were not kept.

Stable Graves' hyperthyroidism was defined as the absence of progression to ophthalmopathy over 18 months of follow-up. Hyperthyroidism patients were newly diagnosed, with disease duration under 2 months, and aged 18 to 65 years. Any patient with an uncontrolled infection, another autoimmune disease, pregnancy or lactation was excluded. Diagnoses were established on the basis of clinical symptoms, serum thyroxine and TRAb, thyroid ultrasound, and orbital computed tomography. Ficoll-Paque density gradient centrifugation was used to isolate PBMCs from 8 to 10 ml of fresh peripheral blood. Trizol reagent was used to extract total RNA, and RNA quality was then checked on an Agilent 2100 Bioanalyzer. Points the paper makes about the study in general: In validation, the model predicted progression to ophthalmopathy with approximately 71% sensitivity and 72% to 85% specificity, a median of about 6 months before onset. No statistical method was used to fix the sample size in advance, and group allocation was not hidden from the investigators. Most expanded thyroid clonotypes (frequency above 0.001) were also detected in blood, suggesting blood repertoires may reflect thyroid immune responses. In cross-validation, a model built on a 13 V-J signature told ophthalmopathy apart from stable hyperthyroidism with less than 90% sensitivity and roughly 83% specificity, and in testing the same model reached 80%/75%.

The TCR beta CDR3 regions were amplified from RNA transcripts. The first round of RT-PCR for the TCR CDR3 was performed with the HTBI primer set and the Qiagen OneStep RT-PCR kit. Libraries were constructed in a second round of multiplex PCR, after which size selection and purification were performed. Libraries were sequenced paired-end with 100 bp reads on an Illumina HiSeq2000. The study's own analysis went as follows. SOAPnuke was used to process the raw data, with reads discarded if the reads contained adapters or uncalled bases, had a mean Phred below 15, or lacked an exact constant-primer or identifier match. COPE v1.2.5 was used to merge high-quality paired reads, and clonotypes were defined as unique nucleotide sequences. Clonotypes were aligned to IMGT TRBV, TRBD and TRBJ reference segments using MiTCR v1.1. Only V-J combinations with frequency above 0.0001, covering roughly 99% of repertoires, were analysed. A TCS score was defined as the ratio of F50 (clonal expansion) to E x V (chaos), with BLOSUM62-based TCRdist applied between CDR3 peptides within each V-J. Welch's t-statistics and random forest reduced several hundred V-J features to roughly 13, which were used in a naive Bayes classifier (R e1071). The public sequencing data were trimmed at Q25 with fastp and processed into clonotypes with MiXCR by TCRdb, which kept only in-frame beta chains. All rows with the same CDR3 protein become a single entry with the most common DNA and genes. The V and J calls come from TCRdb's annotation, not from the publication. The sample includes more than 500,000 distinct CDR3 sequences, with around 13% observed a single time. The ten largest clones represent roughly 13% of the sample.

As encoded in the germline V gene, CDR1 is SGHRS while CDR2 is YFSETQ. V gives up 1 base and J gives up 6 bases, and the segment between their germline ends measures 14 bases. The CDR3 starts with the cysteine, ends with the phenylalanine, and has 16 residues. Of all the DNA, just the CDR3 is kept, 48 bases in frame from base 1. The source of this sequence is a woman aged 40 to 50 with Graves' hyperthyroidism. Sequencing used blood. This chain joins TRBV5-1 to TRBJ1-6; a tentative D match to TRBD1 spans 5 bases. Here is the DNA: TGCGCCAGCAGCTTGATCCCCGTCGGGGGTAATTCACCCCTCCACTTT. Its coded protein is CASSLIPVGGNSPLHF. Outside the CDR3, residues come from the reference TRBV5-1 and TRBJ1-6 proteins, so the full variable domain is: KAGVTQTPRYLIKTRGQQVTLSCSPISGHRSVSWYQQTPGQGLQFLFEYFSETQRNKGNFPGRFSGRQFSNSRSEMNVSTLELGDSALYLCASSLIPVGGNSPLHFGNGTRLTVT.